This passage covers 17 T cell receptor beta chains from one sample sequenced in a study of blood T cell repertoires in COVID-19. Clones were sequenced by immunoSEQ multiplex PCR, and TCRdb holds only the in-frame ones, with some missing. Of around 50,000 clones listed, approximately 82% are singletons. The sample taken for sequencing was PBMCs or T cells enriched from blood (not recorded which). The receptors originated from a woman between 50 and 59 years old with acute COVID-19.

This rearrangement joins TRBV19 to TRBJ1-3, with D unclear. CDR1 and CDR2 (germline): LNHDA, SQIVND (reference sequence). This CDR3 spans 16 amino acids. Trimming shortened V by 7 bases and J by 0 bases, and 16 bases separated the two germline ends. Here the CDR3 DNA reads TGTGCCAGTAACCGCCGTACTGGTGGCTCTGGAAACACCATATATTTT. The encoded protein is CASNRRTGGSGNTIYF.

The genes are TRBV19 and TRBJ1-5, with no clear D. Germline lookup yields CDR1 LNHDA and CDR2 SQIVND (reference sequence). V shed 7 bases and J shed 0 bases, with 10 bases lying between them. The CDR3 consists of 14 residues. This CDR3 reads CASTQAYSNQPQHF. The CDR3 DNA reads TGTGCCAGTACGCAAGCATATAGCAATCAGCCCCAGCATTTT.

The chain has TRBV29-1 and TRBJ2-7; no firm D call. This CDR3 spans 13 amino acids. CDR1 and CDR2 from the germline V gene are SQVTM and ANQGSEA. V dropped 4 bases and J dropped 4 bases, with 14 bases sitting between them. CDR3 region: CSVGAKATYEQYF. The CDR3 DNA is TGCAGCGTTGGCGCCAAAGCCACGTACGAGCAGTACTTC.

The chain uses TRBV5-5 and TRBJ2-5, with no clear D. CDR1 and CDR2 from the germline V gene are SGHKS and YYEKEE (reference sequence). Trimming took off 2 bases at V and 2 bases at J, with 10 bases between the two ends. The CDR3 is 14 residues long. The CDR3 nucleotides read TGTGCCAGCAGCTTTCTTCAGGCACAAGAGACCCAGTACTTC. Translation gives CASSFLQAQETQYF.

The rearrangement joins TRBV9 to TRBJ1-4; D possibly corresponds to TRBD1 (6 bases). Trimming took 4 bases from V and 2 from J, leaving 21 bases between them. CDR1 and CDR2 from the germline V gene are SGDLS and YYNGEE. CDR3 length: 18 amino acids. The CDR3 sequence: CASSPNGQWGRTNEKLFF. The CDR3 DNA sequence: TGTGCCAGCAGCCCCAACGGACAGTGGGGACGTACTAATGAAAAACTGTTTTTT.

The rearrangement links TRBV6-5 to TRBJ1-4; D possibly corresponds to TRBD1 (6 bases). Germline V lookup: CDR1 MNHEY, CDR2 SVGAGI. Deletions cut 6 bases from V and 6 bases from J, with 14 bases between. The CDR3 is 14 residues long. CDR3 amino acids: CASSRTDRDEKLFF. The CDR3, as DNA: TGTGCCAGCAGCAGGACAGATCGTGATGAAAAACTGTTTTTT.

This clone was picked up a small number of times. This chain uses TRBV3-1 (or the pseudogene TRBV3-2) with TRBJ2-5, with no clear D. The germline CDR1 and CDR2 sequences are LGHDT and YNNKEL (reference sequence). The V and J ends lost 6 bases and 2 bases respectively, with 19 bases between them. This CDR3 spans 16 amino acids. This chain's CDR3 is CASSSTPGLSQETQYF. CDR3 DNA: TGTGCCAGCAGTTCGACACCCGGATTATCGCAAGAGACCCAGTACTTC.

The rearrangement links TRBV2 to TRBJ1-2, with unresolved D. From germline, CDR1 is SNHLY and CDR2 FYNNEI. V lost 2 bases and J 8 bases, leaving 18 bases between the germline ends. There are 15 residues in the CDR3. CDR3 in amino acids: CASSELSVLGGGYTF. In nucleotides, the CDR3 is TGTGCCAGCAGTGAACTTTCGGTACTCGGCGGGGGCTACACCTTC.

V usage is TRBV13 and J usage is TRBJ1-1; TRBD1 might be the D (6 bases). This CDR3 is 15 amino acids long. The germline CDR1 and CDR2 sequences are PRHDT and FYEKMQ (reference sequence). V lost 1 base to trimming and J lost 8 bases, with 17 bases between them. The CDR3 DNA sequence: TGTGCCAGCAGCTTAGTGCGCCCAACGCAGGGGGAAGCTTTCTTT. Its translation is CASSLVRPTQGEAFF.

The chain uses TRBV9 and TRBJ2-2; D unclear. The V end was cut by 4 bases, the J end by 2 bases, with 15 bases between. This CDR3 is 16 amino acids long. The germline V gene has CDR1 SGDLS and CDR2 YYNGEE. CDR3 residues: CASSPRALLNTGELFF. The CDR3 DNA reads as TGTGCCAGCAGCCCCCGCGCCCTTTTAAACACCGGGGAGCTGTTTTTT.

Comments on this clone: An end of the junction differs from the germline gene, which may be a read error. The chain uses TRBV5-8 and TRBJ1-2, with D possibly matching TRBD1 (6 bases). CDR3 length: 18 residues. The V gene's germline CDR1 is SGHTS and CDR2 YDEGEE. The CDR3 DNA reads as TGTGCCAGCAGCTACGACCGGGACCTGGGGACACTAGATGGGGTTCGGGACTTC. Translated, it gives CASSYDRDLGTLDGVRDF.

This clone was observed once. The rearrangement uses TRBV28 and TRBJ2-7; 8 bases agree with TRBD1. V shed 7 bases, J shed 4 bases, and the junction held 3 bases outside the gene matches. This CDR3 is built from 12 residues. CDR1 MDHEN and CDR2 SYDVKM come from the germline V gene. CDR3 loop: CASTGQGYEQYF. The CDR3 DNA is TGTGCCAGCACTGGACAGGGTTACGAGCAGTACTTC.

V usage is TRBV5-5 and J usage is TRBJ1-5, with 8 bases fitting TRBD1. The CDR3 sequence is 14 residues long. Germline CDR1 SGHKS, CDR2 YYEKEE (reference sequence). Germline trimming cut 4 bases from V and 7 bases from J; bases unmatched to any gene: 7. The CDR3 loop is CASSPDRVQQPQHF. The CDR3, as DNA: TGTGCCAGCAGCCCGGACAGGGTACAACAGCCCCAGCATTTT.

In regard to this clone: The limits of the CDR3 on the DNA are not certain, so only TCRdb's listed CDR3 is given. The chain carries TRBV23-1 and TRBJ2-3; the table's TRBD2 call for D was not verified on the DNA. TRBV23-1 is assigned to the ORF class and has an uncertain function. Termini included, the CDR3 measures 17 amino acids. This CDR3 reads CASSQLRWGRGAPLPYF.

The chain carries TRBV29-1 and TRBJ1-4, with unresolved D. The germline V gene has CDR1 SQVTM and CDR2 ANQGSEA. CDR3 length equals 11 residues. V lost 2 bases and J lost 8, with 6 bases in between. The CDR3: CSVEFGEKLFF. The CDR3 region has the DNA TGCAGCGTTGAATTCGGGGAAAAACTGTTTTTT. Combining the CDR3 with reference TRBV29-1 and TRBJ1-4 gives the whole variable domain SAVISQKPSRDICQRGTSLTIQCQVDSQVTMMFWYRQQPGQSLTLIATANQGSEATYESGFVIDKFPISRPNLTFSTLTVSNMSPEDSSIYLCSVEFGEKLFFGSGTQLSVL.

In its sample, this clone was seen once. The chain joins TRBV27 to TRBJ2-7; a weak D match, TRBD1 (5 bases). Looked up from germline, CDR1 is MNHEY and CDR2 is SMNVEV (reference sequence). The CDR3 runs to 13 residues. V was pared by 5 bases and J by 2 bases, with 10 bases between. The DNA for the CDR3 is TGTGCCAGCAGTCCGAAGACAGCCTACGAGCAGTACTTC. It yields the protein CASSPKTAYEQYF.

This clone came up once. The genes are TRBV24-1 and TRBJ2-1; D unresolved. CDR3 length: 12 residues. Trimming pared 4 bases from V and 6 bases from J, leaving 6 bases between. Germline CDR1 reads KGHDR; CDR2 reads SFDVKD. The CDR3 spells CATSDDTNEQFF. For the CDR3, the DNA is TGTGCCACCAGTGACGACACCAATGAGCAGTTCTTC.